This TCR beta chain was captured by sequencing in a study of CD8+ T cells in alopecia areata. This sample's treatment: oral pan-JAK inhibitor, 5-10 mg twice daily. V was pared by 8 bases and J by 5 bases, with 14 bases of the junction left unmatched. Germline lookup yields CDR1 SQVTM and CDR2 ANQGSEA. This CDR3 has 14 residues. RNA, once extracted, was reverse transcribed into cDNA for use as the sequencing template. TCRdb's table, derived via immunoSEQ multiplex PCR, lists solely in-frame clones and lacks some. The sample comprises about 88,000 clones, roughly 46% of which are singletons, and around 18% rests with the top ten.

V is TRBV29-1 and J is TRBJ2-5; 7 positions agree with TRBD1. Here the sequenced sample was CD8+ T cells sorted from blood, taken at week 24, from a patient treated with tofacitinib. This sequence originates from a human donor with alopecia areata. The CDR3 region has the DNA TGCAGCTCCACAGGGGAGCGCCGTAGGGAGACCCAGTACTTC. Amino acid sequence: CSSTGERRRETQYF.